Listed below are T cell receptor beta chains from one sample, sequenced in a study of siplizumab effects on memory and regulatory T cells. Assay: immunoSEQ multiplex PCR; the TCRdb copy retains only in-frame clones and omits some. This repertoire shows some 97,000 clones, roughly 92% found once; its top ten account for over 0.55%. Material: Tregs sorted from blood. These receptor sequences come from a human donor in good health. Each CDR3 is given with its conserved first and last residue. Fields, in order: clone size, D gene, V gene, J gene, CDR3 DNA, CDR3 protein. D genes are given only for firm matches. Clone sizes are given selectively: once, few, many, or a class where the clone is expanded.

>.|.|TRBV5-1|TRBJ1-1
TGCGCCAGCAGCCGGCAGGGTGGGGGCTCTGAAGCTTTCTTT
CASSRQGGGSEAFF
>.|TRBD1|TRBV5-4|TRBJ2-5
TGTGCCAGCACGACAGGGGGGAGAGGGGACCTACAGACCCAGTACTTC
CASTTGGRGDLQTQYF
>.|.|TRBV12-1|TRBJ2-7
TGTGCCAGCAGCCCGGGGCAGGGGGGTGAGTCCTACGAGCAGTACTTC
CASSPGQGGESYEQYF
>once|TRBD2|TRBV4-1|TRBJ2-5
TGCGCCAGCCGCTCACTAGCGGAAGTTCAAGAGACCCAGTACTTC
CASRSLAEVQETQYF
>.|.|TRBV18|TRBJ1-1
TGTGCCAGCTCACCTGGGTTGCAGACGCACACTGAAGCTTTCTTT
CASSPGLQTHTEAFF
>once|.|TRBV10-2|TRBJ2-6
TGCGCCAGCAGTGCGAGGAGCGGAGGCTCTGGGGCCAACGTCCTGACTTTC
CASSARSGGSGANVLTF
>.|.|TRBV4-2|TRBJ1-1
TGTGCCAGCAGCCAAGATCTTAGGGGGTTGACTGAAGCTTTCTTT
CASSQDLRGLTEAFF
>.|.|TRBV4-2|TRBJ2-2
TGTGCCAGCAGCCAGAAGCGGAGCGGGGAGCTGTTTTTT
CASSQKRSGELFF
>.|TRBD2|TRBV4-1|TRBJ2-1
TGCGCCAGCAACGGTGCTAGCGGACGCCTCAGCTCCTACAATGAGCAGTTCTTC
CASNGASGRLSSYNEQFF
>.|.|TRBV27|TRBJ2-1
TGTGCCAGCAGTTTTTCGAACGGGTTCTCCTACAATGAGCAGTTCTTC
CASSFSNGFSYNEQFF
>few|.|TRBV7-3|TRBJ1-1
TGTGCCAGCAGCTTGGTACTGAACACTGAAGCTTTCTTT
CASSLVLNTEAFF
>.|TRBD2|TRBV14|TRBJ2-1
TGTGCCAGCAGCCCAGCCCCATTACTAGCGGGAGGATTGAGGCAGTTCTTC
CASSPAPLLAGGLRQFF
>.|.|TRBV7-6|TRBJ2-1
TGTGCCAGCAGCTTATTTAGCCGGGAGCAGTTCTTC
CASSLFSREQFF
>.|.|TRBV2|TRBJ2-5
TGTGCCAGCTCCAGGGGCCCGGGAGAGACCCAGTACTTC
CASSRGPGETQYF
>.|.|TRBV10-3|TRBJ2-1
TGTGCCATCAGGCAGGGGTCCAATGAGCAGTTCTTC
CAIRQGSNEQFF
>.|.|TRBV7-9|TRBJ2-7
TGTGCCAGCAGCTTAGGGGGGGTGACCTACGAGCAGTACTTC
CASSLGGVTYEQYF
>.|.|TRBV7-9|TRBJ1-5
TGTGCCAGCAGCTTAACGTGGCAGCCCCAGCATTTT
CASSLTWQPQHF
>.|TRBD2|TRBV5-1|TRBJ2-7
TGCGCCAGCAGCTTCAAAACCGGGACTAGCGTGCGAAAACAGTACTTC
CASSFKTGTSVRKQYF
>.|TRBD2|TRBV7-6|TRBJ2-3
TGTGCCAGTCAAGCGGGATTCTTCGGCACAGATACGCAGTATTTT
CASQAGFFGTDTQYF
>.|.|TRBV6-1|TRBJ2-5
TGTGCCAGCAGTGGGGTCTACATAGAGACCCAGTACTTC
CASSGVYIETQYF
>.|.|TRBV7-8|TRBJ1-5
TGTGCCAGCAGCTCTCAGGGGCTTAGCAATCAGCCCCAGCATTTT
CASSSQGLSNQPQHF
>.|TRBD1|TRBV19|TRBJ1-5
TGTGCCAGTAGTATAGGAATCCCGGGACAGCAGACACAGCCCCAGCATTTT
CASSIGIPGQQTQPQHF
>.|.|TRBV18|TRBJ2-3
TGTGCCAGCTCACCAACCGCCGGGACGGTTGGAGATACGCAGTATTTT
CASSPTAGTVGDTQYF
>.|.|TRBV15|TRBJ1-5
TGTGCCACTCACCGCCAGGGAGGCGTAAATCAGCCCCAGCATTTT
CATHRQGGVNQPQHF
>.|.|TRBV6-4|TRBJ2-7
TGTGCCCGCCTTAGATGGTGTCCGAGCTCCTACGAGCAGTACTTC
CARLRWCPSSYEQYF
>.|TRBD1|TRBV7-9|TRBJ2-7
TGTGCCAGCAGCGGGACAGGAAGATACGAGCAGTACTTC
CASSGTGRYEQYF
>.|.|TRBV7-9|TRBJ2-5
TGTGCCAGCAGCCCCAATAGTAGGCGGGAGACCCAGTACTTC
CASSPNSRRETQYF
>.|TRBD1|TRBV18|TRBJ1-6
TGTGCCAGCTCACTCAGACAGGGGGCGGATTCACCCCTCCACTTT
CASSLRQGADSPLHF
>.|TRBD2|TRBV6-1|TRBJ2-5
TGTGCCAGCAGTGCATACGGGACTAGCGGGAGTCGTCAAGAGACCCAGTACTTC
CASSAYGTSGSRQETQYF
>.|.|TRBV16|TRBJ2-5
TGTGCCAGCAGCTACTTATCTGGCGGTAGTCGGGAGACCCAGTACTTC
CASSYLSGGSRETQYF
>.|TRBD2|TRBV5-1|TRBJ2-6
TGCGCCAGCAGCGCAACTAGCGGGAGGCCCTCTGGGGCCAACGTCCTGACTTTC
CASSATSGRPSGANVLTF
>.|.|TRBV18|TRBJ2-4
TGTGCCAGCTCACGAGGCGGGACCTCCTTAGCCAAAAACATTCAGTACTTC
CASSRGGTSLAKNIQYF
>.|.|TRBV19|TRBJ2-1
TGTGCCAGTAGTATGGGACTGGCCTACAATGAGCAGTTCTTC
CASSMGLAYNEQFF
>.|.|TRBV29-1|TRBJ2-1
TGCAGCGTTGACGGGCAGATAGATGAGCAGTTCTTC
CSVDGQIDEQFF
>once|.|TRBV6-1|TRBJ2-7
TGTGCCAGCAGGTACCTCAGGGATGCGTCCTACGAGCAGTACTTC
CASRYLRDASYEQYF
>.|.|TRBV7-2|TRBJ2-7
TGTGCCAGCAGCTCGCATAGGGGAGGTTCTTCCCCTATTCGGGAGCAGTACTTC
CASSSHRGGSSPIREQYF
>.|.|TRBV7-3|TRBJ2-2
TGTGCCAGCCAGCTAGTCGCGAACACCGGGGAGCTGTTTTTT
CASQLVANTGELFF
>.|TRBD2|TRBV6-1|TRBJ2-1
TGTGCCAGCAACCGACTAGCGGTTAATGAGCAGTTCTTC
CASNRLAVNEQFF
>.|.|TRBV11-1|TRBJ2-1
TGTGCCAGCAGCTTATGGGCCCTCAATGAGCAGTTCTTC
CASSLWALNEQFF
>.|TRBD1|TRBV18|TRBJ2-3
TGTGCCAGCTCACCCGTTACAGGGGGCGCGGATACGCAGTATTTT
CASSPVTGGADTQYF
>.|.|TRBV7-9|TRBJ1-5
TGTGCCAGCAGCCAAAACAGGGATCAGCCCCAGCATTTT
CASSQNRDQPQHF
>.|.|TRBV20-1|TRBJ2-1
TGCAGTGGCCCCCGGGTTGGTGAGCAGTTCTTC
CSGPRVGEQFF
>.|TRBD2|TRBV6-4|TRBJ2-1
TGTGCCAGCAGTGAGGGAGGGGTCAATGAGCAGTTCTTC
CASSEGGVNEQFF
>.|TRBD1|TRBV4-2|TRBJ2-2
TGTGCCAGCAGCCTTCCCGGGACAGGGGTTGGGGAGCTGTTTTTT
CASSLPGTGVGELFF
>.|.|TRBV19|TRBJ1-2
TGTGCCAGTAGAAGAGGGGGTTTGAATTATGGCTACACCTTC
CASRRGGLNYGYTF
>few|.|TRBV27|TRBJ1-5
TGTGCCAGCGGCCACTGGCCCCAGCATTTT
CASGHWPQHF
>.|.|TRBV10-3|TRBJ1-1
TGTGCCATCAGTGACGGAATGAACACTGAAGCTTTCTTT
CAISDGMNTEAFF
>.|.|TRBV18|TRBJ1-1
TGTGCCAGCTCACCATTAGGGGATGAAGCTTTCTTT
CASSPLGDEAFF
>once|.|TRBV11-2|TRBJ1-2
TGTGCCAGCAGCTTAGATTACACGCCACAGCCCTATGGCTACACCTTC
CASSLDYTPQPYGYTF
>.|TRBD2|TRBV7-8|TRBJ2-7
TGTGCCAGCAGTTACACCTCTAGCGGGGACAGAGGGTACTTC
CASSYTSSGDRGYF
>.|TRBD2|TRBV18|TRBJ2-7
TGTGCCAGCTCACCTACCCTGTCGGGAGGGCCCCACGAGCAGTACTTC
CASSPTLSGGPHEQYF
>.|.|TRBV4-1|TRBJ1-6
TGCGCCAGCAGCCAAGGCTGGCCAGGCGATTTCAACTCACCCCTCCACTTT
CASSQGWPGDFNSPLHF
>once|TRBD2|TRBV30|TRBJ2-7
TGTGCCTGGAAGCGGGATTGGAACGAGCAGTACTTC
CAWKRDWNEQYF
>.|.|TRBV7-2|TRBJ1-2
TGTGCCAGCAGCTTAGACGGAGGCTATGGCTACACCTTC
CASSLDGGYGYTF
>.|.|TRBV6-1|TRBJ1-5
TGTGCCAGCAGTGAAGTTCAGTTTAGGCAGCCCCAGCATTTT
CASSEVQFRQPQHF
>.|.|TRBV13|TRBJ2-5
TGTGCCAGCAGCTCATTCAGGAACCAAGAGACCCAGTACTTC
CASSSFRNQETQYF
>.|TRBD2|TRBV4-2|TRBJ2-7
TGTGCCAGCAGCCTAGCGGGAGGGCCGTACGAGCAGTACTTC
CASSLAGGPYEQYF
>.|.|TRBV29-1|TRBJ2-6
TGCAGCGTTAGTTACACTGGGGCCAACGTCCTGACTTTC
CSVSYTGANVLTF
>.|.|TRBV2|TRBJ1-1
TGTGCCAGCAGGGTGGGTACAACAGCCGAGACCAACACTGAAGCTTTCTTT
CASRVGTTAETNTEAFF
>.|.|TRBV6-1|TRBJ2-3
TGTGCCAGTGTGAGCTCAATGGGGGCAGATACGCAGTATTTT
CASVSSMGADTQYF